This is a list of T cell receptor beta chains from one sample in a study of blood T cells in healthy people across ages. TCRdb ran MiXCR on the 5' RACE reads and lists one entry per CDR3 protein. The table lists roughly 1.9 million distinct CDR3 sequences, 35% to 50% of them singletons. The sequenced sample consisted of blood. These TCRs come from a human donor in good health. CDR3s include the opening cysteine and the closing phenylalanine or tryptophan. The order of the fields is V gene, J gene, D gene, clone size, CDR3 protein, CDR3 DNA. D genes are given only for firm matches. Some rows mark clone size as missing; the rest say once, few, many or name a class of expanded clone.

TRBV5-1	TRBJ1-4	TRBD1	NA	CASSLVQGLDEKPFF	TGCGCCAGCAGCTTGGTACAGGGGCTGGATGAAAAACCGTTTTTT
TRBV10-3	TRBJ2-3	TRBD1	NA	CAISPRTGEVSTDTQYF	TGTGCCATCAGCCCCAGGACAGGGGAGGTCAGCACAGATACGCAGTATTTT
TRBV27	TRBJ1-2	NA	few	CASSPQIGYGYTF	TGTGCCAGCAGTCCACAGATAGGCTATGGCTACACCTTC
TRBV27	TRBJ2-1	NA	NA	CASSLASLPYNEQFF	TGTGCCAGCAGTTTAGCGAGCCTCCCCTACAATGAGCAGTTCTTC
TRBV27	TRBJ1-4	TRBD1	NA	CASKRTGENEKLFF	TGTGCCAGCAAAAGGACAGGGGAGAATGAAAAACTGTTTTTT
TRBV4-1	TRBJ2-1	NA	few	CASSQGRGNPEREQFF	TGCGCCAGCAGCCAAGGAAGGGGGAACCCAGAGAGGGAGCAGTTCTTC
TRBV5-1	TRBJ1-3	NA	NA	CASSLGHLSSGNTIYF	TGCGCCAGCAGCTTGGGGCATTTGAGCTCTGGAAACACCATATATTTT
TRBV6-6	TRBJ1-2	NA	few	CASSYPGGWGNYGYTF	TGTGCCAGCAGTTACCCGGGGGGATGGGGGAACTATGGCTACACCTTC
TRBV12-3/TRBV12-4	TRBJ1-1	TRBD1	once	CASSFALFRPGTVNTEAFF	TGTGCCAGCAGTTTCGCACTCTTTCGCCCCGGGACAGTGAACACTGAAGCTTTCTTT
TRBV7-2	TRBJ2-5	TRBD2	few	CASSLGPGGGGTQYF	TGTGCCAGCAGCTTAGGTCCAGGCGGGGGGGGGACCCAGTACTTC
TRBV11-2	TRBJ2-1	NA	few	CASSLDLGDEQFF	TGTGCCAGCAGCTTAGACTTGGGGGATGAGCAGTTCTTC